The entry below gives a single TCR beta chain sequence along with its context. Its antigen is as yet unknown. This sample was taken from a study of blood T cells in healthy people across ages. The study, taken as a whole, reports: Strong correlation linked observed beta diversity and percent naive T cells.

Samples had at least 6.5 million PBMCs isolated from them. Then a second PCR, running about 6 to 12 cycles, was carried out with a sample-barcoded 5' primer and a J-beta primer mix. TCRdb recomputed calls from the 5' RACE reads with MiXCR, one row per CDR3 protein. Altogether 790,000 or so distinct CDR3 sequences are present, around half being singletons, with the ten largest covering less than 20%. The specimen sequenced was blood. This sequence originates from a man at least 80 years old in good health.

The CDR3 nucleotides read TGCGCCAGCAGCTTGCCGGTACTACCGCCGTTCACAGATACGCAGTATTTT. This sequence encodes CASSLPVLPPFTDTQYF. V usage is TRBV5-1 and J usage is TRBJ2-3; unclear D gene. CDR3 length: 17 residues. V lost 1 base, J lost 2 bases, and 17 bases lay in between. From germline, CDR1 is SGHRS and CDR2 YFSETQ.